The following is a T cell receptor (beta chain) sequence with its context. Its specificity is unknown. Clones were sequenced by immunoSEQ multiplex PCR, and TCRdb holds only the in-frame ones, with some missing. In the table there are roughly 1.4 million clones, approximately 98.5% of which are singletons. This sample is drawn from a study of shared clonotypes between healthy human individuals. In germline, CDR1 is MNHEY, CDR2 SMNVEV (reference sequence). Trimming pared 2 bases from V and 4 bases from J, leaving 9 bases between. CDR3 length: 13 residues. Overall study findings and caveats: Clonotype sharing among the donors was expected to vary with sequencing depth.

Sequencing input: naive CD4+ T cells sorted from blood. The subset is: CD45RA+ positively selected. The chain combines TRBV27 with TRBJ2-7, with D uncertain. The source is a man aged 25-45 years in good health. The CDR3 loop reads CASSLNEGYEQYF. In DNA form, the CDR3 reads TGTGCCAGCAGTTTAAACGAAGGTTACGAGCAGTACTTC.